This entry features one T cell receptor beta chain sequence. The record originates from a study of blood T cell repertoires in COVID-19. Study processing details: Amplification with reference gene primers provided the estimates of nucleated cell counts. TCRdb's table, derived via immunoSEQ multiplex PCR, lists solely in-frame clones and lacks some. V and J calls and clone size come straight from that table; D and trimming were deduced from the DNA. Here the sample spans about 93,000 clones, more than 65% being singletons. The V and J ends lost 0 bases and 8 bases, in that order; junction bases with no gene match: 6. This CDR3 contains 14 residues. Germline CDR1 is LNHNV and CDR2 is YYDKDF (reference sequence).

Material for sequencing was peripheral blood. The TCR comes from a human donor in a cohort sampled during active COVID-19. V gene TRBV15 combines with J gene TRBJ1-2; TRBD1 aligns across 7 bases. CDR3 nucleotide sequence: TGTGCCACCAGCAGAGATAGACAGGGTGGAGGCTACACCTTC. Translated, it gives CATSRDRQGGGYTF.